This T cell receptor (beta chain) was sequenced for a study of cytomegalovirus exposure and HLA in healthy donors. Study-wide context: According to later analysis, the same platform produced the 120 validation and 666 first-cohort repertoires.

V shed 4 bases and J 8 bases; nucleotides not matched to a gene: 10. The germline V gene encodes CDR1 SGHRS and CDR2 YFSETQ. The CDR3 consists of 16 residues. Using immunoSEQ multiplex PCR, the repertoire was profiled, and TCRdb retains in-frame clones only, with some absent. The sample lists 200,000 to 300,000 clones, about 88% occurring once. Separate from the approximately 670-subject first cohort was the approximately 110-subject validation cohort, to which the donors belonged. Study-level results: A later analysis found first-cohort TCR clusters tended to co-occur in the 90 to 150 validation repertoires. Associated with cytomegalovirus, according to the listing, were 150 to 200 TCR beta chains.

Notes on this clone: Its antigen is undetermined.

The specimen sequenced was PBMCs. This TCR came from a man between 18 and 29 years old in good health and CMV-seropositive. This chain joins TRBV5-1 and TRBJ2-1, with 12 bases aligning to TRBD2. The CDR3 region has the DNA TGCGCCAGCAGCCGAGAGCGGACTAGCGGGGACGATGAGCAGTTCTTC. This translates into CASSRERTSGDDEQFF.